This T cell receptor beta chain was retrieved from a study of blood T cell repertoires in COVID-19. Study in general: There were acute and convalescent COVID-19 samples, and they came from the United States, Italy and Spain. Sources were T cells, B-cell-depleted T cells, or PBMCs; the material itself was cDNA or gDNA.

In the authors' methods: Using reference gene primer amplification, nucleated cell counts were estimated. Produced via immunoSEQ multiplex PCR; TCRdb's table is partial and in-frame only. That table gives V, J and clone size, and the DNA gave D and trimming. Among more than 6,000 clones, 84% were seen once, and the ten largest hold around 32%. This CDR3 is built from 18 residues. V shed 10 bases and J shed 5 bases, with 33 bases lying between them. Germline-derived CDR1 and CDR2 are PRHDT and FYEKMQ (reference sequence). This clone was seen once. V gene TRBV13 combines with J gene TRBJ2-7; D is perhaps TRBD1 (7 bases). The sequenced sample consisted of peripheral blood. The sequence was obtained from a human donor in a cohort sampled during active COVID-19. Written as DNA, the CDR3 is TGTGCCACCATTATCGGGGAGGAGGGGGCGCGAGAGGTCAACGAGCAGTACGTC. Encoded protein: CATIIGEEGAREVNEQYV.